This T cell receptor beta chain was found in a study of blood T cell repertoires in COVID-19. Overall study context: COVID-19 samples, acute and convalescent, were from the United States, Italy and Spain. PBMCs, B-cell-depleted T cells, or T cells were the source of the cDNA or gDNA that made up the material.

Participant age was about 18 to 89 years, and participants resided in around 24 US areas. Here immunoSEQ multiplex PCR was the method, and the copy in TCRdb shows in-frame clones only, minus some. The sample consists of some 200,000 clones, around 81% of them appearing once. Trimming shortened V by 3 bases and J by 4 bases, and 4 bases separated the two germline ends. CDR3 length: 11 residues. Germline CDR1 GTSNPN, CDR2 SVGIG (reference sequence). Sequencing was carried out using PBMCs or T cells enriched from blood (not recorded which). The clonotype was recovered from a woman in her fifties or sixties with acute COVID-19. The V and J genes are TRBV30 and TRBJ1-5; D uncertain. The CDR3 sequence is CAWSINQPQHF. The CDR3 DNA is TGTGCCTGGAGCATTAATCAGCCCCAGCATTTT.